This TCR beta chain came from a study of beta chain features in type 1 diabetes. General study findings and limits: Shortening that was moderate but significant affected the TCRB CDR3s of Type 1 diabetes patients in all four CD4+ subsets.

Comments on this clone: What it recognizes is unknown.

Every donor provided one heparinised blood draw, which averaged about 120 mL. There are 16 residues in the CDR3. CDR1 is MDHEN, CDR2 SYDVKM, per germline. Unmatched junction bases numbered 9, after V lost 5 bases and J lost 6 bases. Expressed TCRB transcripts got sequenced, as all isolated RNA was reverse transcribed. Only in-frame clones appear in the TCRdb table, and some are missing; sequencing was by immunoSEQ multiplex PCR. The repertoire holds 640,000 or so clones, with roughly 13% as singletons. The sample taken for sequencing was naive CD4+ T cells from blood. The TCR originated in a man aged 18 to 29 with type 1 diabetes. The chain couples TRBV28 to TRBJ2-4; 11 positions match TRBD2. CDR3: CASSPGTSGEPNIQYF. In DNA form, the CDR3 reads TGTGCCAGCAGTCCCGGGACTAGCGGCGAACCAAACATTCAGTACTTC. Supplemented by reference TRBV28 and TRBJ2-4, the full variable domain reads DVKVTQSSRYLVKRTGEKVFLECVQDMDHENMFWYRQDPGLGLRLIYFSYDVKMKEKGDIPEGYSVSREKKERFSLILESASTNQTSMYLCASSPGTSGEPNIQYFGAGTRLSVL.